The rows below give T cell receptor beta chains drawn from one sample of a study of response to subunit inactivated influenza vaccine. TCRdb reanalysed the RT-PCR reads using MiXCR and keeps one entry per CDR3 protein. The data contain under 950,000 distinct CDR3 sequences, around 20% of them singletons. The starting material was PBMCs from blood, obtained about 5 days after vaccination. These receptor sequences come from a man in his fifties or sixties who received an inactivated influenza vaccine. The conserved cysteine and the conserved F or W are not part of the CDR3 here. Clone size is not always given. Where it is, it says once, few, many or a class for expanded clones.

v_call clone_size cdr3_aa
TRBV7-8 many ASSFATGELF
TRBV5-1 . ASRAPGQGGHEQY
TRBV5-4 . ASSDRTSGKETQY
TRBV5-1 few ASSLGEAVGNTIY
TRBV12-3/TRBV12-4 . ASSLWRGEQY
TRBV20-1 . SAREGRIRPQH
TRBV6-2/TRBV6-3 few ASSSGHLPYEQY
TRBV27 few ASSLSGTAQETQY
TRBV20-1 . SARGSLQHEQF
TRBV3-1 few ASSQDRQRTYNEQF
TRBV20-1 few SARQGTTGYQETQY
TRBV7-6 . ASSFYPGQKYEQY
TRBV27 many ASSLSGGTVSNQPQH
TRBV28 few ASSQDREQETQY
TRBV7-9 few ASSDDWGANTGELF
TRBV25-1 few ASSESLSSYEQY
TRBV27 . ASRGPGQGKY
TRBV15 few ATSRAQGRNEKLF
TRBV29-1 . SVPEEDTP
TRBV10-3 . GISVGSAGYSNEQF
TRBV5-1 few ASSLSSLGGTDTQY
TRBV18 few ASSPKTGLPNEQY
TRBV7-2 few ASPGGPTDTQY
TRBV19 . ASRSGNAGGTEAF
TRBV4-3 . ASSQDLGSANVLT